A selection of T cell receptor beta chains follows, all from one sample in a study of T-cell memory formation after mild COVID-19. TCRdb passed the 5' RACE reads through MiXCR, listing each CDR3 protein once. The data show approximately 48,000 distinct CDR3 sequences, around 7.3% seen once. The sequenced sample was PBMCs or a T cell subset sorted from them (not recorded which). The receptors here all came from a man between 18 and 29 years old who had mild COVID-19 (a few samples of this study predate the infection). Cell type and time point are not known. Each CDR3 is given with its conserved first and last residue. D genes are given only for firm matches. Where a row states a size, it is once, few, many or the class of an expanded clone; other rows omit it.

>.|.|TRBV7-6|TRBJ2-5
CASSLDPQETQYF
TGTGCCAGCAGCTTAGATCCCCAAGAGACCCAGTACTTC
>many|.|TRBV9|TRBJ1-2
CASSVEYPEGRYGYTF
TGTGCCAGCAGCGTAGAATATCCGGAGGGCCGTTATGGCTACACCTTC
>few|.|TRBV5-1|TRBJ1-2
CASSTGGPTLNGYTF
TGCGCCAGCAGCACAGGAGGACCGACCTTAAATGGCTACACCTTC
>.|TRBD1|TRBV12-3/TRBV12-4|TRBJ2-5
CASSRGQVETQYF
TGTGCCAGCAGTCGGGGACAGGTGGAGACCCAGTACTTC
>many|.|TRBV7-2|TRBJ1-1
CATSVERNTEAFF
TGTGCCACCTCCGTGGAGAGGAACACTGAAGCTTTCTTT
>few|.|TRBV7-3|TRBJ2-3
CASSPWPSTDTQYF
TGTGCCAGCAGCCCCTGGCCCAGCACAGATACGCAGTATTTT
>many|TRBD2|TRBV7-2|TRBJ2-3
CASSARLAGGDTQYF
TGTGCCAGCAGCGCCCGACTAGCGGGGGGGGATACGCAGTATTTT
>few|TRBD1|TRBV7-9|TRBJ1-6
CASSFTGGGSPLHF
TGTGCCAGCAGCTTCACAGGGGGAGGTTCACCCCTCCACTTT
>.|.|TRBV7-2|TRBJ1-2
CASSPLGGADYGYTF
TGTGCCAGCAGCCCACTGGGCGGGGCGGACTATGGCTACACCTTC
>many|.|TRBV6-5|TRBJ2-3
CASSEGGGGRSDTQYF
TGTGCCAGCAGCGAAGGGGGCGGGGGGCGGTCAGATACGCAGTATTTT
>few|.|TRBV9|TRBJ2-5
CASSVAGGSVAETQYF
TGTGCCAGCAGCGTAGCTGGTGGATCCGTGGCGGAGACCCAGTACTTC
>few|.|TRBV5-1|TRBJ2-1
CASSDSPDNEQFF
TGCGCCAGCAGCGACAGTCCCGACAATGAGCAGTTCTTC
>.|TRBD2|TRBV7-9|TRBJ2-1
CASSIGEGHNEQFF
TGTGCCAGCAGCATTGGGGAGGGCCACAATGAGCAGTTCTTC
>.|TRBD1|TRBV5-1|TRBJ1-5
CASTPARGTGNNQPQHF
TGCGCCAGCACTCCTGCCAGGGGGACAGGAAACAATCAGCCCCAGCATTTT
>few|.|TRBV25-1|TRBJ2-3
CASRGEGRTGGQSTDTQYF
TGTGCCAGCAGAGGGGAGGGGCGGACTGGGGGGCAAAGCACAGATACGCAGTATTTT
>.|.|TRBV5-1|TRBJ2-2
CASSLWRGSNTGELFF
TGCGCCAGCAGCTTGTGGCGGGGATCGAACACCGGGGAGCTGTTTTTT
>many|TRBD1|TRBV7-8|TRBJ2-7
CASSVGTDYEQYF
TGTGCCAGCAGCGTTGGGACAGATTACGAGCAGTACTTC
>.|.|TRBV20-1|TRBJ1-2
CSATGTYGYTF
TGCAGTGCTACGGGAACATATGGCTACACCTTC
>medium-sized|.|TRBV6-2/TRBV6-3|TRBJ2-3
CASSYLQATQYF
TGTGCCAGCAGTTACCTACAGGCTACGCAGTATTTT
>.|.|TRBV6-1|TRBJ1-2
CASSPGGRGRYGYTF
TGTGCCAGCAGTCCCGGGGGGCGGGGAAGGTATGGCTACACCTTC
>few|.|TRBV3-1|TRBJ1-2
CASSHSSYVLYGYTF
TGTGCCAGCAGCCATAGTTCCTACGTTCTCTATGGCTACACCTTC
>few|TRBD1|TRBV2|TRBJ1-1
CASRSTGTEAFF
TGTGCCAGCAGGTCGACAGGGACTGAAGCTTTCTTT
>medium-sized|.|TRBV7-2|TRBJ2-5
CASSRPEGLPRAQYF
TGTGCCAGCAGCCGTCCCGAAGGACTGCCCCGGGCCCAGTACTTC
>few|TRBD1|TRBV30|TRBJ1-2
CAWKRDRPGGYTF
TGTGCCTGGAAAAGGGACAGGCCAGGTGGCTACACCTTC
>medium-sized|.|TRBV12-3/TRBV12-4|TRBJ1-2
CASSLKGGYGYTF
TGTGCCAGCAGTTTGAAAGGGGGCTATGGCTACACCTTC
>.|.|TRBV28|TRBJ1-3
CASTRESSGNTIYF
TGTGCCAGCACAAGGGAGAGCTCTGGAAACACCATATATTTT
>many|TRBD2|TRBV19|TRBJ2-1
CASSRTTGGSNEQFF
TGTGCCAGTAGTCGGACTACCGGGGGGAGCAATGAGCAGTTCTTC
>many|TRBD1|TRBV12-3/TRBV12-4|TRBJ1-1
CASSLWDRATEAFF
TGTGCCAGCAGTCTCTGGGACAGGGCGACTGAAGCTTTCTTT
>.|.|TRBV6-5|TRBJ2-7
CASSYSSFGTTYEQYF
TGTGCCAGCAGTTACTCGAGCTTCGGGACGACCTACGAGCAGTACTTC
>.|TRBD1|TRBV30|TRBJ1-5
CACSGTGGQPQHF
TGTGCCTGCTCCGGGACAGGGGGACAGCCCCAGCATTTT
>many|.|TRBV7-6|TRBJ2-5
CASSLTYQETQYF
TGTGCCAGCAGCCTGACGTACCAAGAGACCCAGTACTTC